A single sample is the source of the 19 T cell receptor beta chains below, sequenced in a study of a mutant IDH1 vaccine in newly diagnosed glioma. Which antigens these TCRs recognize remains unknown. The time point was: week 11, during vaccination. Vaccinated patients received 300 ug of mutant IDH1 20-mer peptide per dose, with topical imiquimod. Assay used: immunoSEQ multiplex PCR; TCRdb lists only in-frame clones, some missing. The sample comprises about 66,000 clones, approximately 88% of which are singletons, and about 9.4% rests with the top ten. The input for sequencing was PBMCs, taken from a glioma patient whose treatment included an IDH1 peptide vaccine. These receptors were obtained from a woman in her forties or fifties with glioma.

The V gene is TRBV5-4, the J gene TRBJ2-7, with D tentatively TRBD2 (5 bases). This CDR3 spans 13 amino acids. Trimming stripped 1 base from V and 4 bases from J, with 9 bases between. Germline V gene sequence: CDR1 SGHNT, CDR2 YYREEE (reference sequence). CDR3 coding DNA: TGTGCCAGCAGCTTGTACGGCGGGTACGAGCAGTACTTC. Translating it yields CASSLYGGYEQYF.

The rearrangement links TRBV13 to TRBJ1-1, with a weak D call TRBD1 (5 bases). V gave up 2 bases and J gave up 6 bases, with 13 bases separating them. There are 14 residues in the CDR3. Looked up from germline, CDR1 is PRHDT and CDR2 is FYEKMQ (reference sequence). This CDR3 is CASSLTPSRAEAFF. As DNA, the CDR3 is TGTGCCAGCAGCTTAACTCCTAGCAGGGCTGAAGCTTTCTTT.

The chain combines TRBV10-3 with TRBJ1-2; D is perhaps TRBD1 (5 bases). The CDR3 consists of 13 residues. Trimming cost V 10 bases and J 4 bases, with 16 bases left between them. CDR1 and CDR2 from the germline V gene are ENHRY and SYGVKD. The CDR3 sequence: CATLRDLSYGYTF. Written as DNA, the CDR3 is TGTGCCACCCTCCGGGACCTATCCTATGGCTACACCTTC.

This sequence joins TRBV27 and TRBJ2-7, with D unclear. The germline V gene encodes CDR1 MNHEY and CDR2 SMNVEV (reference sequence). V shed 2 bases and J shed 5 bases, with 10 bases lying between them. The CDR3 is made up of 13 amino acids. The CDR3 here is CASSLAGFDEQYF. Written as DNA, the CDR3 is TGTGCCAGCAGTTTAGCAGGTTTCGACGAGCAGTACTTC.

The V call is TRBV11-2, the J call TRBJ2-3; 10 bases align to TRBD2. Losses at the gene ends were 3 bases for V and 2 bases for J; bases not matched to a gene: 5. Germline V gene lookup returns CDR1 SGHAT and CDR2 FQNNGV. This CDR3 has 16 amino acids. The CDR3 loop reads CASSFVAGGNTDTQYF. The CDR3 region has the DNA TGTGCCAGCAGCTTTGTAGCGGGGGGCAACACAGATACGCAGTATTTT.

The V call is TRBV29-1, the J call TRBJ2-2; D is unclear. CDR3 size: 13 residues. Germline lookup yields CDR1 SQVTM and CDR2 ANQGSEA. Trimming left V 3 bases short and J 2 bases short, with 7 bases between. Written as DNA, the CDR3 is TGCAGCGTTGACGGCAGTAACACCGGGGAGCTGTTTTTT. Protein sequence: CSVDGSNTGELFF.

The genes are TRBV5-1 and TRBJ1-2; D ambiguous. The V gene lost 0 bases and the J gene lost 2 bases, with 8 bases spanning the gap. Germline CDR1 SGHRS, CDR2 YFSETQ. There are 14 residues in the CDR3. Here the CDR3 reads CASSLEGRNYGYTF. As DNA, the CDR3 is TGCGCCAGCAGCTTGGAAGGCAGGAACTATGGCTACACCTTC.

The CDR3 nucleotides read TGTGCCAGCAGCTTGGGCACGGGGCGAACATCCGCCTACGAGCAGTACTTC. Amino acids: CASSLGTGRTSAYEQYF. The J gene is TRBJ2-7, the V gene TRBV5-4; D tentatively reads TRBD1 or TRBD2 (5 bases each). The CDR3 runs 17 residues. Germline values: CDR1 SGHNT, CDR2 YYREEE (reference sequence). V was clipped by 0 bases and J by 2 bases, with 18 bases between them.

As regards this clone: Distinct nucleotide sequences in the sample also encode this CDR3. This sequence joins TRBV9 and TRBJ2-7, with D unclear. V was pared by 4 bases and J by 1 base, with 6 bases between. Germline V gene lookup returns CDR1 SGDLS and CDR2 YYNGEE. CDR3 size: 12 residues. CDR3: CASSPPSYEQYF. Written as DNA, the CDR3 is TGTGCCAGCAGCCCCCCTTCCTACGAGCAGTACTTC.

CDR3 bases: TGTGCCAGCACGGGGGGCAATGAGCAGTTCTTC. Translation gives CASTGGNEQFF. The chain combines TRBV6-5 with TRBJ2-1; 7 bases fit TRBD2. With V trimmed by 7 bases and J by 6 bases, 0 bases remained unmatched. The CDR3 has 11 amino acids. In germline, CDR1 is MNHEY, CDR2 SVGAGI.

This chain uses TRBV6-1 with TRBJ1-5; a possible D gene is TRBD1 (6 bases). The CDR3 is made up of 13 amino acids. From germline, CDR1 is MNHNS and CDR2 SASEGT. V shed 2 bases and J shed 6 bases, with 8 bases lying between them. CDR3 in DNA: TGTGCCAGCAGTGAAAAAGGGGGTCAGCCCCAGCATTTT. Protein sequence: CASSEKGGQPQHF.

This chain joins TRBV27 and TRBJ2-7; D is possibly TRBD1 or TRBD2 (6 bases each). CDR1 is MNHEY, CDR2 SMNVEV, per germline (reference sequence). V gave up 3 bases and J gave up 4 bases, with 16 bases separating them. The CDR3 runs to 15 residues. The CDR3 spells CASSFSGGPIYEQYF. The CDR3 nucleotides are TGTGCCAGCAGTTTTTCCGGGGGCCCGATTTACGAGCAGTACTTC.

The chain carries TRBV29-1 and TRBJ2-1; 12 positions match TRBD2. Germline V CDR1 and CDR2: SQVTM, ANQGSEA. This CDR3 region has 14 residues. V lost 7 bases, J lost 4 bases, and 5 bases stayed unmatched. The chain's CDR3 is CSGRLAGEYNEQFF. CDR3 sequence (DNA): TGCAGCGGCCGACTAGCGGGGGAATACAATGAGCAGTTCTTC.

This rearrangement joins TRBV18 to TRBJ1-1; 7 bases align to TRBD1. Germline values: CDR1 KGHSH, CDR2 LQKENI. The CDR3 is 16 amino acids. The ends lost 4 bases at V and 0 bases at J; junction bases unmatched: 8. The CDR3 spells CASSQTTGALNTEAFF. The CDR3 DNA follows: TGTGCCAGCTCACAGACCACAGGGGCCTTGAACACTGAAGCTTTCTTT.

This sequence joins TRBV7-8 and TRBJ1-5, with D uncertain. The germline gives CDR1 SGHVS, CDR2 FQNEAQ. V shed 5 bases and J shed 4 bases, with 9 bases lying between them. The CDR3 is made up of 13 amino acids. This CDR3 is CASSTDRNQPQHF. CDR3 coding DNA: TGTGCCAGCAGCACCGATAGAAATCAGCCCCAGCATTTT.

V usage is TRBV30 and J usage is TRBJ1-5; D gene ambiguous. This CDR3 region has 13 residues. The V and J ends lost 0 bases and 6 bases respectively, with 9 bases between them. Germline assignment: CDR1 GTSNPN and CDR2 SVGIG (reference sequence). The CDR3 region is CAWSVLGGQPQHF. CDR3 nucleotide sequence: TGTGCCTGGAGTGTACTTGGAGGTCAGCCCCAGCATTTT.

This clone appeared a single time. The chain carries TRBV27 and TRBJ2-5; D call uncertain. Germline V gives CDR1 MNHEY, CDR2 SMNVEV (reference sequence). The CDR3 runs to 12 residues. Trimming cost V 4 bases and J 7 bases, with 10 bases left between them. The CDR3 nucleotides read TGTGCCAGCAGTTCCCACGCCGGGACCCAGTACTTC. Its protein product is CASSSHAGTQYF.

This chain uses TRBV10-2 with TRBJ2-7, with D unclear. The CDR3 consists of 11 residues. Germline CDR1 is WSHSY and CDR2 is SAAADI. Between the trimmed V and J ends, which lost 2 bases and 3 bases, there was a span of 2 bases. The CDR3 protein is CASSEGYEQYF. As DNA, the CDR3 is TGCGCCAGCAGTGAGGGCTACGAGCAGTACTTC.

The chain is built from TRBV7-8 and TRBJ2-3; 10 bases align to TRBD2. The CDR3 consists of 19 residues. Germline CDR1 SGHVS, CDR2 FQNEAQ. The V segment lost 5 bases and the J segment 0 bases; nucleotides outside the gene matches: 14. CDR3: CASSTDSGGPIPSTDTQYF. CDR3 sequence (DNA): TGTGCCAGCAGCACGGATAGCGGGGGGCCGATACCTAGCACAGATACGCAGTATTTT.